This entry features one T cell receptor (beta chain) sequence. The CD8+ and CD4+ T cells were isolated magnetically using a negative isolation approach, whereas the TEMRA cells were enriched by FACS. RNA, at about 0.45 to 1 ug, was reverse transcribed with random hexamers. The authors amplified TCR beta CDR3 across 54 Vbeta and 13 Jbeta using immunoSEQ multiplex PCR. Each CDR3 protein gets one entry after TCRdb re-called the immunoSEQ multiplex PCR reads with MiXCR. This sample has about 82,000 distinct CDR3 sequences, with 96% found just once. This sample was included in a study of CD8 T cells in Susac syndrome. As for the study in general: When their blood was taken, the Susac syndrome patients had either not yet had any therapy, were taking corticosteroids, or were taking intravenous immunoglobulin alone.

Germline CDR1 and CDR2: DFQATT and SNEGSKA (reference sequence). The CDR3 is 13 residues long. The sequence was obtained from a human donor with Susac syndrome. Sequences were obtained from CD8+ T cells from PBMCs. This chain connects TRBV20-1 to TRBJ2-7; 9 bases agree with TRBD1. The CDR3 DNA follows: TGCAGCGTTAAGGGGACAGGGCACTACGAGCAGTACTTC. This gives the protein CSVKGTGHYEQYF.